A selection of T cell receptor beta chains follows, all from one sample in a study of blood T cell repertoires in COVID-19. Sequenced by immunoSEQ multiplex PCR; TCRdb stores in-frame clones only, minus some. The sample holds 200,000 to 250,000 clones, 82% seen once. The sample comprised PBMCs or T cells enriched from blood (not recorded which). The receptors stem from an older woman who had recovered from COVID-19. Both conserved end residues are part of each CDR3. A D gene is named only where the DNA matches it firmly. Size is omitted from some rows. Given values are once, few, many or a class for expanded clones.

V: TRBV5-5
D: .
J: TRBJ2-3
size: .
DNA: TGTGCCAGCAGCTTTCAAAATACGCAGTATTTT
CDR3: CASSFQNTQYF

V: TRBV7-6
D: .
J: TRBJ1-2
size: once
DNA: TGTGCCAGCAGTCCTCAGGCAGCTGAGAACGTCTATGGCTACACCTTC
CDR3: CASSPQAAENVYGYTF

V: TRBV15
D: .
J: TRBJ1-2
size: .
DNA: TGTGCCACCAGCAGAGATCTTCCAGGGGAAAACATTAACTATGGCTACACCTTC
CDR3: CATSRDLPGENINYGYTF

V: TRBV5-4
D: .
J: TRBJ2-3
size: .
DNA: TGTGCCAGCAGCTTATCGGAGCTCTTGGCAGATACGCAGTATTTT
CDR3: CASSLSELLADTQYF

V: TRBV6-1
D: TRBD1
J: TRBJ1-4
size: .
DNA: TGTGCCAGCAGTGAAGCACCGGGACAGGAGGAAAAACTGTTTTTT
CDR3: CASSEAPGQEEKLFF

V: TRBV20-1
D: TRBD2
J: TRBJ2-7
size: once
DNA: TGCAGTGCTAGTCGGATGTCGGGAGGGCTGAACGAGCAGTACTTC
CDR3: CSASRMSGGLNEQYF

V: TRBV20-1
D: .
J: TRBJ1-1
size: .
DNA: TGCAGTGCTAGGCGGTTTCAGGAAGCTTTCTTT
CDR3: CSARRFQEAFF

V: TRBV9
D: TRBD2
J: TRBJ2-3
size: .
DNA: TGTGCCAGCAGCGTTTTAAGCGGGGGGGCAGCAGATACGCAGTATTTT
CDR3: CASSVLSGGAADTQYF

V: TRBV5-4
D: .
J: TRBJ2-2
size: .
DNA: TGTGCCAGCAGCCCCGGACAGTCCGCGAACACCGGGGAGCTGTTTTTT
CDR3: CASSPGQSANTGELFF

V: TRBV10-3
D: .
J: TRBJ2-7
size: .
DNA: TGTGCCATCAGTACAGGGAGAGAGCCCTACGAGCAGTACTTC
CDR3: CAISTGREPYEQYF

V: TRBV5-4
D: .
J: TRBJ2-1
size: .
DNA: TGTGCCAGCAGCTTGTGGGGCAGCCCCAATGAGCAGTTCTTC
CDR3: CASSLWGSPNEQFF

V: TRBV29-1
D: TRBD1
J: TRBJ1-2
size: .
DNA: TGCAGCGTTGGTACAGGGGAGGACTATGGCTACACCTTC
CDR3: CSVGTGEDYGYTF

V: TRBV9
D: TRBD1
J: TRBJ2-1
size: .
DNA: TGTGCCAGCAGCTGGGGCGGGACAGGGGGCTTTAGCTCCTACAATGAGCAGTTCTTC
CDR3: CASSWGGTGGFSSYNEQFF

V: TRBV5-1
D: TRBD1
J: TRBJ2-6
size: .
DNA: TGCGCCAGCAGCTTGGGACAGGGGTCGGGGGCCAACGTCCTGACTTTC
CDR3: CASSLGQGSGANVLTF

V: TRBV5-1
D: TRBD1
J: TRBJ2-1
size: .
DNA: TGCGCCAGCAGCTTGGCGGGACAGGGGTTCCATGAGCAGTTCTTC
CDR3: CASSLAGQGFHEQFF

V: TRBV27
D: .
J: TRBJ2-2
size: .
DNA: TGTGCCAGCAGTTCACACAGGTACACCGGGGAGCTGTTTTTT
CDR3: CASSSHRYTGELFF

V: TRBV7-2
D: TRBD1
J: TRBJ1-4
size: .
DNA: TGTGCCAGCAGCCTACAGGGGTCGTCTAATGAAAAACTGTTTTTT
CDR3: CASSLQGSSNEKLFF

V: TRBV5-1
D: .
J: TRBJ2-2
size: .
DNA: TGCGCCAGCAGCTTGGCCGGGGAGGTCGGGGAGCTGTTTTTT
CDR3: CASSLAGEVGELFF

V: TRBV6-5
D: .
J: TRBJ1-6
size: .
DNA: TGTGCCACCGCAGGGGCCCGGTATAATTCACCCCTCCACTTT
CDR3: CATAGARYNSPLHF

V: TRBV7-2
D: TRBD1
J: TRBJ1-3
size: .
DNA: TGTGCCAGCAGCTTTACGACAGGGTCCGCTGGAAACACCATATATTTT
CDR3: CASSFTTGSAGNTIYF

V: TRBV19
D: .
J: TRBJ1-2
size: .
DNA: TGTGCCAGTAGTATAGATCTATGGCAGGCTTATGGCTACACCTTC
CDR3: CASSIDLWQAYGYTF

V: TRBV5-5
D: TRBD1
J: TRBJ1-4
size: .
DNA: TGTGCCAGCAGCACACCGGGACAGAGCAATGAAAAACTGTTTTTT
CDR3: CASSTPGQSNEKLFF

V: TRBV7-9
D: TRBD1
J: TRBJ1-1
size: .
DNA: TGTGCCAGCAGCTACCACAGGGGGCCGGAGACTGAAGCTTTCTTT
CDR3: CASSYHRGPETEAFF

V: TRBV19
D: .
J: TRBJ2-6
size: few
DNA: TGTGCCAGTAGTATTGGGGGCCGCTACTCTGGGGCCAACGTCCTGACTTTC
CDR3: CASSIGGRYSGANVLTF

V: TRBV7-9
D: .
J: TRBJ2-3
size: .
DNA: TGTGCCAGCAGCCAGGGGGGACGGGGAGTCACAGATACGCAGTATTTT
CDR3: CASSQGGRGVTDTQYF

V: TRBV7-2
D: .
J: TRBJ1-6
size: .
DNA: TGTGCCAGCAGCTTAACCACACGGAGTAACTCACCCCTCCACTTT
CDR3: CASSLTTRSNSPLHF

V: TRBV16
D: .
J: TRBJ2-7
size: .
DNA: TGTGCCAGCAGCCCCAGGGATGGGCGGCAGTACTTC
CDR3: CASSPRDGRQYF

V: TRBV12-3/TRBV12-4
D: TRBD1
J: TRBJ1-2
size: .
DNA: TGTGCCAGCAGCCCCACAGGGGTAGATGGCTACACCTTC
CDR3: CASSPTGVDGYTF

V: TRBV3-1/TRBV3-2
D: .
J: TRBJ2-1
size: .
DNA: TGTGCCAGCAGCCAACCCCCGGGGGGCCCCTCCTACAATGAGCAGTTCTTC
CDR3: CASSQPPGGPSYNEQFF

V: TRBV5-4
D: TRBD1
J: TRBJ2-1
size: .
DNA: TGTGCCAGCAGCCGACAGGGGGAACCCTACAATGAGCAGTTCTTC
CDR3: CASSRQGEPYNEQFF

V: TRBV12-5
D: TRBD1
J: TRBJ2-3
size: once
DNA: TGTGCTAGTGGTTTGGTACTGGGGGCAGGGGGCGCGAAAGATACGCAGTATTTT
CDR3: CASGLVLGAGGAKDTQYF

V: TRBV27
D: .
J: TRBJ1-1
size: few
DNA: TGTGCCAGCTCTTTAACGGCGGCCACTGAAGCTTTCTTT
CDR3: CASSLTAATEAFF

V: TRBV19
D: .
J: TRBJ1-1
size: few
DNA: TGTGCCAGTACCCTCTTGGGGGCGCCTCCGAACACTGAAGCTTTCTTT
CDR3: CASTLLGAPPNTEAFF

V: TRBV18
D: TRBD1
J: TRBJ1-1
size: .
DNA: TGTGCCAGCTCACCCTGGACAGGGGCGAACACTGAAGCTTTCTTT
CDR3: CASSPWTGANTEAFF

V: TRBV19
D: .
J: TRBJ2-6
size: .
DNA: TGTGCCAGTAGTATGGTCCCAGGGGCCCCCTCTGGGGCCAACGTCCTGACTTTC
CDR3: CASSMVPGAPSGANVLTF

V: TRBV7-8
D: .
J: TRBJ2-5
size: .
DNA: TGTGCCAGCAACCACCTGAGCAGGGGCGAGACCCAGTACTTC
CDR3: CASNHLSRGETQYF

V: TRBV6-5
D: TRBD1
J: TRBJ1-1
size: .
DNA: TGTGCCAGCAGGAACAGGGGGCGAAGAGACACTGAAGCTTTCTTT
CDR3: CASRNRGRRDTEAFF

V: TRBV5-4
D: TRBD2
J: TRBJ2-5
size: .
DNA: TGTGCCAGCAGCTTAGCGGGGGCCATACAAGAGACCCAGTACTTC
CDR3: CASSLAGAIQETQYF

V: TRBV9
D: .
J: TRBJ2-3
size: .
DNA: TGTGCCAGCAGCGTAGAGAGCCGCGGGACAGATACGCAGTATTTT
CDR3: CASSVESRGTDTQYF

V: TRBV29-1
D: TRBD1
J: TRBJ2-1
size: few
DNA: TGCAGCGCGAGCTCGGGACAGGGGTTCGATGAGCAGTTCTTC
CDR3: CSASSGQGFDEQFF

V: TRBV27
D: .
J: TRBJ1-2
size: .
DNA: TGTGCCAGCAGTCTCCGGGATACAGGGCTTAACTATGGCTACACCTTC
CDR3: CASSLRDTGLNYGYTF

V: TRBV6-2/TRBV6-3
D: TRBD1
J: TRBJ2-7
size: .
DNA: TGTGCCAGCAGTTACCCTCGGACAGGGGGCCACGAGCAGTACTTC
CDR3: CASSYPRTGGHEQYF

V: TRBV29-1
D: TRBD2
J: TRBJ2-1
size: .
DNA: TGCAGCGTGAAGGGGCTAGCGGGTTACAATGAGCAGTTCTTC
CDR3: CSVKGLAGYNEQFF

V: TRBV11-2
D: .
J: TRBJ1-2
size: .
DNA: TGTGCCAGCAGCTTAGTTAACAGGCCAAACTATGGCTACACCTTC
CDR3: CASSLVNRPNYGYTF

V: TRBV11-2
D: TRBD2
J: TRBJ2-5
size: .
DNA: TGTGCCAGCAGCCCGGTCTTCGCGGGGGGCCTAGGGGAGACCCAGTACTTC
CDR3: CASSPVFAGGLGETQYF

V: TRBV10-3
D: TRBD1
J: TRBJ2-7
size: .
DNA: TGTGCCATCAGTGAAGGGGACAGGGTTTCCGAGCAGTACTTC
CDR3: CAISEGDRVSEQYF

V: TRBV25-1
D: .
J: TRBJ2-6
size: .
DNA: TGTGCCGGAGGAGAGGACTCTGGGGCCAACGTCCTGACTTTC
CDR3: CAGGEDSGANVLTF

V: TRBV6-2/TRBV6-3
D: .
J: TRBJ1-4
size: .
DNA: TGTGCCAGCAGTTGGACAGATGAAAAACTGTTTTTT
CDR3: CASSWTDEKLFF

V: TRBV27
D: TRBD1
J: TRBJ2-2
size: .
DNA: TGTGCCAGCAGTAAAACGGGGACAGGGGTAAATGGTTTCGGGGACGGGGAGCTGTTTTTT
CDR3: CASSKTGTGVNGFGDGELFF

V: TRBV3-1/TRBV3-2
D: .
J: TRBJ1-2
size: .
DNA: TGTGCCAGCAGCCAAGTTAACCGTGGACTTGGCTACACCTTC
CDR3: CASSQVNRGLGYTF

V: TRBV2
D: .
J: TRBJ2-2
size: .
DNA: TGTGCCAGCAGTGAATTAGGGGTGGCCGGGGAGCTGTTTTTT
CDR3: CASSELGVAGELFF

V: TRBV27
D: TRBD1
J: TRBJ1-4
size: .
DNA: TGTGCCAGCAGTCAAGGACAGGGGTCCCTGGGGCCTGAAAAACTGTTTTTT
CDR3: CASSQGQGSLGPEKLFF

V: TRBV18
D: .
J: TRBJ2-2
size: .
DNA: TGTGCCAGCTCACCAGAACTACCTTCGAACACCGGGGAGCTGTTTTTT
CDR3: CASSPELPSNTGELFF

V: TRBV29-1
D: TRBD2
J: TRBJ2-7
size: .
DNA: TGCAGCGTCTCAGGGGGACAGGGGACTAGCGGGAGTCCCTACGAGCAGTACTTC
CDR3: CSVSGGQGTSGSPYEQYF

V: TRBV5-1
D: TRBD1
J: TRBJ1-4
size: many
DNA: TGCGCCAGCAGCTCGACAGGGATTAATGAAAAACTGTTTTTT
CDR3: CASSSTGINEKLFF

V: TRBV5-1
D: .
J: TRBJ2-2
size: .
DNA: TGCGCCAGCAGCTCTTCTTACACCGGGGAGCTGTTTTTT
CDR3: CASSSSYTGELFF